The clone carrying this T cell receptor beta chain was seen only a few times. Its antigen is still unknown. This entry comes from a study of beta chain features in type 1 diabetes. Findings and caveats of the study: Although PCR might favor shorter templates, it would do so equally in patients and controls.

The ends were cut back, 5 bases at V and 6 bases at J, with 16 bases in the middle. Germline loops: CDR1 SEHNR, CDR2 FQNEAQ (reference sequence). The CDR3 sequence is 14 residues long. Sequenced material consisted of expressed TCRB transcripts (all of the isolated RNA was reverse transcribed). Samples of naive, central memory and regulatory T cells yielded a mean of about 3.7 million reads. Data came from immunoSEQ multiplex PCR; TCRdb stores just in-frame clones and leaves some out. The sample lists around 250,000 clones, 25% to 30% seen once, with roughly 4% in the top ten. Purities in excess of 98% were seen in all sorted populations.

The sequencing input was central memory CD4+ T cells from blood. The receptor was derived from a man aged 30-40 years in good health. This chain links TRBV7-9 with TRBJ1-2; maybe TRBD1 (6 bases). CDR3: CASSRGRGEDGYTF. CDR3 DNA sequence: TGTGCCAGCAGCCGGGGCAGGGGCGAGGATGGCTACACCTTC.